This record looks at one TCR beta chain sequence and its context. Each CDR3 protein gets one entry after TCRdb re-called the 5' RACE reads with MiXCR. This sample yields about 71,000 distinct CDR3 sequences, of which around 15% are seen a single time; about 14% belongs to the top ten. This CDR3 is built from 16 residues. Germline V gene sequence: CDR1 SGHTA, CDR2 FQGNSA. The V end lost 2 bases, the J end lost 3 bases, and 16 bases lay between the germline ends. The data originate from a study of early T cells in non-severe SARS-CoV-2 infection. This TCR was recovered from an adult who was a healthcare worker with PCR-confirmed SARS-CoV-2 infection or an uninfected control (not recorded which). The chain employs TRBV7-2 and TRBJ1-1, with unresolved D. The specimen sequenced was whole blood. In DNA, the CDR3 is TGTGCCAGCAGCTTATATTCGGTCGGTGGCCACACTGAAGCTTTCTTT. The encoded protein is CASSLYSVGGHTEAFF.